Following are 21 T cell receptor beta chains from one sample sequenced in a study of blood T cell repertoires in COVID-19. Libraries were prepared by immunoSEQ multiplex PCR; TCRdb keeps only in-frame clonotypes and omits some of them. The repertoire holds about 270,000 clones, with about 90% as singletons. Sequencing used PBMCs or T cells enriched from blood (not recorded which). The receptors come from a woman in her sixties or seventies who had recovered from COVID-19.

This chain's CDR3 is CSVELGVTEAFF. The CDR3 DNA is TGCAGCGTTGAACTCGGGGTGACTGAAGCTTTCTTT. The rearrangement uses TRBV29-1 and TRBJ1-1; unclear D gene. V lost 2 bases, J lost 5 bases, and 9 bases lay in between. The CDR3 is 12 residues long. Per the germline V gene, CDR1 is SQVTM and CDR2 is ANQGSEA. Complete variable domain (other parts from reference TRBV29-1 and TRBJ1-1): SAVISQKPSRDICQRGTSLTIQCQVDSQVTMMFWYRQQPGQSLTLIATANQGSEATYESGFVIDKFPISRPNLTFSTLTVSNMSPEDSSIYLCSVELGVTEAFFGQGTRLTVV.

The chain links TRBV19 to TRBJ1-6, with TRBD1 identical over 9 bases. The V gene's germline CDR1 is LNHDA and CDR2 SQIVND (reference sequence). This CDR3 comprises 15 residues. Losses at the gene ends were 4 bases for V and 9 bases for J; bases not matched to a gene: 7. The CDR3 reads CASSTRGQGRSPLHF. CDR3 DNA sequence: TGTGCCAGTAGTACCCGGGGACAGGGCCGTTCACCCCTCCACTTT.

The rearrangement links TRBV7-2 to TRBJ2-7; D unclear. The germline CDR1 and CDR2 sequences are SGHTA and FQGNSA. The CDR3 extends over 14 amino acids. V was clipped by 3 bases and J by 0 bases, with 9 bases between them. DNA of the CDR3: TGTGCCAGCAGCTTGCGGATCCCCTCCTACGAGCAGTACTTC. This sequence encodes CASSLRIPSYEQYF.

The rearrangement links TRBV18 to TRBJ1-1; D is possibly TRBD1 (5 bases). Germline CDR1 reads KGHSH; CDR2 reads LQKENI. The CDR3 is made up of 15 amino acids. Trimming removed 3 bases at V and 3 bases at J, with 14 bases between. The DNA for the CDR3 is TGTGCCAGCTCACCGGTCAGGGTGTGGGACACTGAAGCTTTCTTT. It yields the protein CASSPVRVWDTEAFF.

The V gene is TRBV7-3, the J gene TRBJ2-1; 7 nucleotides agree with TRBD2. From germline, CDR1 is SGHTA and CDR2 FQGTGA. The CDR3 has 12 amino acids. V dropped 4 bases and J dropped 10; count of bases not matched to a gene: 4. The CDR3 reads CASSSREGEQFF. The CDR3 coding sequence is TGTGCCAGCAGCTCGAGGGAGGGCGAGCAGTTCTTC.

The sample holds one count of this clone. V usage is TRBV5-1 and J usage is TRBJ1-1; 8 positions match TRBD1. In germline, CDR1 is SGHRS, CDR2 YFSETQ. V lost 0 bases to trimming and J lost 4 bases; unmatched junction nucleotides: 5. The CDR3 spans 15 residues. The CDR3 region is CASSLVYTGGTEAFF. CDR3 in DNA: TGCGCCAGCAGCTTGGTCTATACAGGGGGCACTGAAGCTTTCTTT.

The rearrangement links TRBV9 to TRBJ2-1; 9 positions match TRBD2. The CDR3 has 15 amino acids. The trim removed 1 base at V and 6 bases at J, leaving 5 bases unmatched. The germline CDR1 and CDR2 sequences are SGDLS and YYNGEE. The CDR3 sequence: CASSVIAGEGNEQFF. CDR3 sequence (DNA): TGTGCCAGCAGCGTAATAGCGGGAGAGGGCAATGAGCAGTTCTTC.

The chain uses TRBV28 and TRBJ1-5; possibly TRBD1 for D (5 bases). Germline V gene lookup returns CDR1 MDHEN and CDR2 SYDVKM. The CDR3 totals 16 residues. The ends were cut back, 2 bases at V and 7 bases at J, with 18 bases in the middle. For the CDR3, the DNA is TGTGCCAGCAGTTTAGCCCTTAATTGGAGGGACCAGCCCCAGCATTTT. Protein: CASSLALNWRDQPQHF.

The chain carries TRBV7-9 and TRBJ1-3; perhaps TRBD1 as D (6 bases). V lost 5 bases and J 4 bases, leaving 18 bases between the germline ends. Germline CDR1 is SEHNR and CDR2 is FQNEAQ (reference sequence). The CDR3 is 16 residues long. CDR3 in amino acids: CASSLDSSGTGNTIYF. CDR3 nucleotide sequence: TGTGCCAGCAGCCTAGACTCCTCCGGGACAGGAAACACCATATATTTT.

The chain uses TRBV13 and TRBJ2-7, with 9 bases that match TRBD1. Germline lookup yields CDR1 PRHDT and CDR2 FYEKMQ (reference sequence). Losses at the gene ends were 5 bases for V and 5 bases for J; bases not matched to a gene: 10. The length of the CDR3 is 15 residues. CDR3 amino acids: CASSHPDRGKNEQYF. CDR3 nucleotide sequence: TGTGCCAGCAGCCACCCGGACAGGGGAAAAAACGAGCAGTACTTC.

This sequence joins TRBV6-2 or TRBV6-3 and TRBJ2-7; 11 bases agree with TRBD2. The CDR3 length is 16 residues. CDR1 and CDR2 (germline): MNHEY, SVGEGT. Trimming at V came to 2 bases and at J to 2 bases, leaving 5 bases not matched to a gene. The CDR3 sequence: CASSYPTSGITYEQYF. The CDR3, as DNA: TGTGCCAGCAGTTACCCGACTAGCGGGATTACCTACGAGCAGTACTTC.

The V call is TRBV20-1, the J call TRBJ1-2, with D uncertain. The V and J ends lost 4 bases and 9 bases respectively, with 12 bases between them. Germline assignment: CDR1 DFQATT and CDR2 SNEGSKA (reference sequence). This CDR3 has 11 residues. CDR3 protein: CSATTRESYTF. The CDR3 bases are TGCAGTGCTACGACTCGGGAAAGCTACACCTTC.

The V gene is TRBV30, the J gene TRBJ2-5, with 7 bases aligning to TRBD1. J was trimmed by 5 bases and V by 0 bases; bases with no gene match: 3. This CDR3 contains 13 residues. Germline assignment: CDR1 GTSNPN and CDR2 SVGIG (reference sequence). The CDR3: CAWSVQGGETQYF. The CDR3 DNA reads TGTGCCTGGAGTGTACAAGGGGGCGAGACCCAGTACTTC.

V gene TRBV10-3 combines with J gene TRBJ2-1; TRBD2 agrees at 7 bases. Per germline, CDR1 ENHRY and CDR2 SYGVKD. The CDR3 has 13 residues. After removal of 7 bases from V and 7 bases from J, the junction contained 7 bases not matched to a gene. The CDR3 DNA reads as TGTGCCATCAACGGGAGGAATATAAATGAGCAGTTCTTC. This translates into CAINGRNINEQFF.

The chain is built from TRBV27 and TRBJ2-7; 12 bases map to TRBD2. Germline assignment: CDR1 MNHEY and CDR2 SMNVEV (reference sequence). J was trimmed by 5 bases and V by 1 base; bases with no gene match: 3. This CDR3 has 15 residues. The CDR3 bases are TGTGCCAGCAGTTTATTAGCTAGCGGGAGGGACGAGCAGTACTTC. Translated: CASSLLASGRDEQYF.

The chain joins TRBV7-3 to TRBJ1-2, with TRBD1 matching over 12 bases. Trimming cost V 5 bases and J 8 bases; bases outside gene matches: 15. Germline V gene sequence: CDR1 SGHTA, CDR2 FQGTGA. The CDR3 is 17 residues long. The CDR3 DNA reads as TGTGCCAGCAGCCCTGTTAACCGGGACAGGGGGCTTGGCGGCTACACCTTC. Amino acid sequence: CASSPVNRDRGLGGYTF.

The V and J genes are TRBV7-2 and TRBJ2-7; D not certain. Germline V lookup: CDR1 SGHTA, CDR2 FQGNSA. Between the trimmed V and J ends, which lost 1 base and 9 bases, there was a span of 16 bases. This CDR3 region has 14 residues. The CDR3 loop reads CASSLGIASYGQYF. The CDR3 coding sequence is TGTGCCAGCAGCTTAGGCATTGCATCCTATGGGCAGTACTTC.

The V and J genes are TRBV6-5 and TRBJ2-3; 12 bases line up with TRBD2. The length of the CDR3 is 16 residues. Germline loops: CDR1 MNHEY, CDR2 SVGAGI. Losses at the gene ends were 2 bases for V and 6 bases for J; bases not matched to a gene: 6. The CDR3 DNA reads as TGTGCCAGCAGTTACGGACTAGCGGGGTCAAGGGATACGCAGTATTTT. The encoded protein is CASSYGLAGSRDTQYF.

Here the CDR3 DNA reads TGTGCCAGCAGTACGCGACAGGGCACAGATACGCAGTATTTT. Protein product: CASSTRQGTDTQYF. The V and J genes are TRBV28 and TRBJ2-3; D may be TRBD1 (6 bases). The CDR3 has 14 amino acids. Trimming pared 5 bases from V and 1 base from J, leaving 10 bases between. The germline V gene encodes CDR1 MDHEN and CDR2 SYDVKM.

The rearrangement uses TRBV13 and TRBJ2-3, with 8 positions matching TRBD1. The CDR3 consists of 14 residues. After removal of 5 bases from V and 5 bases from J, the junction contained 6 bases not matched to a gene. CDR1 PRHDT and CDR2 FYEKMQ come from the germline V gene (reference sequence). The CDR3 protein is CASSPGQGLDTQYF. The CDR3 DNA sequence: TGTGCCAGCAGCCCAGGACAGGGTTTAGATACGCAGTATTTT.

The chain recombines TRBV18 with TRBJ2-7; D is uncertain. The V end was cut by 2 bases, the J end by 6 bases, with 5 bases between. Per the germline V gene, CDR1 is KGHSH and CDR2 is LQKENI. This CDR3 is 11 amino acids long. CDR3 region: CASSPGREQYF. The CDR3 bases are TGTGCCAGCTCACCAGGCCGCGAGCAGTACTTC.